This TCR beta chain was captured in a study of cytomegalovirus exposure and HLA in healthy donors. There are 16 residues in the CDR3. The V gene lost 0 bases and the J gene lost 5 bases, with 16 bases spanning the gap. Germline loops: CDR1 MNHNS, CDR2 SASEGT. This table comes from immunoSEQ multiplex PCR, and its TCRdb copy is limited to in-frame clones, with some not included. Here the sample spans some 180,000 clones, approximately 86% being singletons. V usage is TRBV6-1 and J usage is TRBJ1-1; D remains ambiguous. This TCR came from a man aged 30-40 years in good health and CMV-seropositive. The sample comprised PBMCs. The CDR3 is CASSEAIDGGGTEAFF. CDR3 bases: TGTGCCAGCAGTGAAGCCATTGACGGTGGAGGGACTGAAGCTTTCTTT.